This T cell receptor beta chain came from a study of blood T cell repertoires in COVID-19 (dated by TCRdb to about 2020). General notes on the study: Samples from collaborators originated in the United States, Italy and Spain and spanned both the acute and convalescent phases of COVID-19. The material from the prospective study consisted of cDNA or gDNA derived from T cells, B-cell-depleted T cells, or PBMCs. Deeply sampled blood TCRbeta repertoires from subjects exposed to, actively infected with, or recovered from COVID-19 were included in the dataset. The repertoires were released in a freely available public database intended as a resource for research on the immune response to SARS-CoV-2. The samples were drawn from two sources: the first 160 participants of the ongoing ImmuneRACE study, and fewer than 1,500 subjects contributed by 6 global collaborators. Sample metadata almost always included a de-identified subject ID, COVID-19 status, age in years and sex. Where available, HLA class I and class II types were obtained from metadata supplied by the sample provider rather than from assay-based typing.

The immunoSEQ Assay, a bias-controlled multiplex PCR, was used to amplify TCRbeta CDR3 regions from genomic DNA. Regarding the original processing steps: The number of nucleated cells in each sample was estimated from the amplification of reference gene primers within the assay. To quantify the absolute abundance of each unique TCRbeta CDR3 rearrangement, sequence reads were collapsed and filtered. For each sample, productive Simpson clonality was calculated as the square root of Simpson's diversity index across productive rearrangements. Drawn from immuneACCESS, this table holds only the in-frame rearrangements with V and J called that TCRdb kept. Clones are partly lost; checked studies trace under half to an unresolved V gene and leave the rest unexplained. V, J and clone size were drawn from that table, and D and trimming were deduced from the DNA. The sample contains about 280,000 clones, approximately 90% of them found a single time. The ten top clones hold 6% to 7% of the sample.

Details on this clone: No cognate antigen has been identified for it. No much larger clone exists at a distance of one base, and base qualities are not known.

Overall study results and their limits: The quantity of clinical and demographic metadata differed by source and by participant and was supplied without curation.

The germline V end is reduced by 2 bases and the J end by 0 bases; junction bases left unmatched: 7. CDR1 and CDR2 were assigned from the germline V gene as MDHEN and SYDVKM. The CDR3 runs 18 amino acids, cysteine and phenylalanine included. Only the CDR3 DNA stays, 54 bases, in frame from base 1. Enrolling through a virtual design, the prospective study's participants ranged in age from roughly 18 to 100 years and lived across some 23 United States geographic areas. In the prospective study, participants were assigned to cohorts based on the clinical history participants reported in a screening survey and a study questionnaire. Recovered participants in ImmuneRACE Cohort 3 were defined by two consecutive negative NP/OP PCR tests, clearance by a healthcare professional, or resolution of symptoms. In the prospective study, mobile phlebotomists collected whole blood, serum and a nasopharyngeal or oropharyngeal swab from each participant. Participants in the prospective study had the option to provide additional blood draws and questionnaires over an approximately 2-month period. Before DNA extraction, blood samples from the prospective study were shipped at room temperature or frozen.

This clonotype originated in a woman aged 40 to 50 who had recovered from COVID-19. Material for sequencing was PBMCs or T cells enriched from blood (not recorded which). The chain joins TRBV28 to TRBJ2-6, with 7 bases in between that match TRBD1. The CDR3 region has the sequence CASSLGRDSLSGANVLTF. The DNA sequence reads TGTGCCAGCAGTTTAGGAAGGGACAGCCTCTCTGGGGCCAACGTCCTGACTTTC.